These 6 T cell receptor beta chains share one sample of origin, sequenced in a study of cytomegalovirus exposure and HLA in healthy donors. 13 Jbeta primers and 60 Vbeta primers were used for the PCR. Assay: immunoSEQ multiplex PCR; the TCRdb copy retains only in-frame clones and omits some. The table records around 200,000 clones, 75% to 90% of them present only once. Material for sequencing was PBMCs. These receptors originate from a woman in her 30s in good health and CMV-seronegative.

The chain recombines TRBV6-5 with TRBJ1-1; no clear D gene. Trimming took 1 base from V and 7 from J, leaving 4 bases between them. In germline, CDR1 is MNHEY, CDR2 SVGAGI. This CDR3 spans 11 amino acids. The CDR3 nucleotides are TGTGCCAGCAGTTACTTGTATGAAGCTTTCTTT. It specifies CASSYLYEAFF.

The V call is TRBV7-9, the J call TRBJ2-1; possible D gene TRBD1, 5 bases. CDR3 length: 13 amino acids. Trimming cost V 1 base and J 4 bases, with 5 bases left between them. In germline, CDR1 is SEHNR, CDR2 FQNEAQ (reference sequence). The CDR3 region is CASSLGQYNEQFF. In nucleotides, the CDR3 is TGTGCCAGCAGCTTAGGACAGTACAATGAGCAGTTCTTC.

The chain couples TRBV6-1 to TRBJ1-5; tentatively, D is TRBD1 (6 bases). Germline lookup yields CDR1 MNHNS and CDR2 SASEGT. V gave up 1 base and J gave up 2 bases, with 12 bases separating them. There are 16 residues in the CDR3. The CDR3 protein is CASSEDREMGNQPQHF. The CDR3 DNA reads as TGTGCCAGCAGTGAAGACAGGGAGATGGGCAATCAGCCCCAGCATTTT.

The rearrangement links TRBV5-1 to TRBJ2-1, with 7 bases aligning to TRBD1. With 2 bases clipped from V and 3 bases from J, the junction kept 8 bases outside the gene matches. The V gene's germline CDR1 is SGHRS and CDR2 YFSETQ. The CDR3 sequence is 16 residues long. The CDR3 coding sequence is TGCGCCAGCAGCTTAGAGGGGGCTACCGGCTACAATGAGCAGTTCTTC. Its translation is CASSLEGATGYNEQFF.

V usage is TRBV29-1 and J usage is TRBJ2-5, with unresolved D. The V gene's germline CDR1 is SQVTM and CDR2 ANQGSEA. The CDR3 is made up of 14 amino acids. V was cut by 0 bases and J by 2 bases, with 10 bases left in between. CDR3 sequence reads: CSVEDLSSQETQYF. The CDR3 DNA sequence: TGCAGCGTTGAAGATCTTAGCAGTCAAGAGACCCAGTACTTC.

As to this clone: One junction end does not reproduce the germline sequence, and a read error may be involved. The gene calls are TRBV28 and TRBJ1-2, with TRBD1 identical over 9 bases. Germline-derived CDR1 and CDR2 are MDHEN and SYDVKM. This CDR3 is built from 14 residues. The CDR3 DNA reads as TGTGCCAGCAGTTCGGACAGGGGAATTTCTGGCTACCCCTTC. This sequence encodes CASSSDRGISGYPF.